This T cell receptor beta chain was observed in a study of response to subunit inactivated influenza vaccine. Study results and caveats: The authors suggested that every seasonal influenza vaccination recruits few new T cells.

TCRdb independently ran MiXCR on the RT-PCR reads; one entry per CDR3 protein. Here the sample spans about 780,000 distinct CDR3 sequences, approximately 17% being singletons. This clonotype was seen a handful of times. Its target is unknown. This CDR3 has 14 amino acids. V shed 5 bases and J shed 3 bases, with 14 bases lying between them. Germline V gene data show CDR1 as SGHVS and CDR2 as FQNEAQ. The receptor's source is a man aged 50 to 59 who received an inactivated influenza vaccine. The source material was PBMCs from blood, sampled around 5 days after vaccination. The chain links TRBV7-8 to TRBJ2-7, with TRBD1 as a possible D gene (6 bases). The chain's CDR3 is CASSLPQGSYEQYF. The CDR3 DNA is TGTGCCAGCAGCCTACCCCAGGGGAGCTACGAGCAGTACTTC.